This passage covers 5 T cell receptor beta chains from one sample sequenced in a study of control samples from healthy donors and cancer patients. Sequencing was performed with immunoSEQ multiplex PCR; in TCRdb, only in-frame clones are kept and a portion is missing. The table has about 180,000 clones, 90% seen once. Specimen: blood. These TCRs come from a woman aged 45-59 years in good health.

This chain connects TRBV2 to TRBJ1-5; D unresolved. V was cut by 6 bases and J by 6 bases, with 9 bases left in between. Looked up from germline, CDR1 is SNHLY and CDR2 is FYNNEI. The CDR3 runs to 12 residues. CDR3 in amino acids: CASSGEVQPQHF. Written as DNA, the CDR3 is TGTGCCAGCAGCGGTGAGGTTCAGCCCCAGCATTTT.

The chain uses TRBV25-1 and TRBJ1-6, with D perhaps matching TRBD1 (6 bases). V lost 4 bases to trimming and J lost 8 bases, with 12 bases between them. This CDR3 spans 14 amino acids. Germline V gene data show CDR1 as MGHDK and CDR2 as SYGVNS. This CDR3 reads CASSAQGSHSPLHF. The CDR3 DNA reads TGTGCCAGCAGTGCACAGGGTAGCCATTCACCCCTCCACTTT.

CDR3: CASSTGQGAYQPQHF. As DNA, the CDR3 is TGCGCCAGCAGCACCGGACAGGGGGCTTATCAGCCCCAGCATTTT. The chain links TRBV5-1 to TRBJ1-5, with 11 bases identical to TRBD1. Germline CDR1 reads SGHRS; CDR2 reads YFSETQ. The length of the CDR3 is 15 residues. The V and J ends lost 4 bases and 5 bases, in that order; junction bases with no gene match: 5.

V and J are TRBV28 and TRBJ1-5; the match to TRBD1 covers 10 bases. The CDR3 loop spans 17 amino acids. Germline assignment: CDR1 MDHEN and CDR2 SYDVKM. V lost 2 bases and J lost 7; bases outside the gene matches: 11. The DNA of the CDR3 is TGTGCCAGCAGTTTAGCCGGGACAGGGGTAGTTAGGCAGCCCCAGCATTTT. The encoded protein is CASSLAGTGVVRQPQHF.

The V gene is TRBV9, the J gene TRBJ1-3; 8 bases agree with TRBD1. CDR1 and CDR2 (germline): SGDLS, YYNGEE. V shed 4 bases, J shed 2 bases, and the junction held 8 bases outside the gene matches. The CDR3 spans 16 residues. CDR3 DNA: TGTGCCAGCAGCTCCCAACAGGGGGGGACTGGAAACACCATATATTTT. This sequence encodes CASSSQQGGTGNTIYF.